A single sample gave rise to the 5 T cell receptor beta chains below, sequenced in a study of lymphopenia after photon versus proton radiotherapy. Libraries were prepared by immunoSEQ multiplex PCR; TCRdb keeps only in-frame clonotypes and omits some of them. This table has 29,000 or so clones, approximately 87% appearing once. The specimen comprised peripheral blood, sampled from a patient treated with proton-based radiotherapy. Source of these receptors: a woman aged 55 to 70 with cholangiocarcinoma. Some clones in this sample may be carry-over from other donors' samples.

The chain has TRBV27 and TRBJ1-1, with D possibly being TRBD1 (6 bases). Trimming stripped 4 bases from V and 1 base from J, with 7 bases between. This CDR3 has 13 amino acids. From germline, CDR1 is MNHEY and CDR2 SMNVEV (reference sequence). The CDR3 protein is CASSWGQNTEAFF. The CDR3 nucleotides read TGTGCCAGCAGTTGGGGACAGAACACTGAAGCTTTCTTT.

The chain combines TRBV18 with TRBJ2-1, with 14 positions matching TRBD2. Germline V gives CDR1 KGHSH, CDR2 LQKENI. Trimming removed 3 bases from V and 6 bases from J; junction bases left unmatched: 1. The CDR3 runs to 15 residues. This CDR3 is CASSPGTSGSNEQFF. The CDR3 DNA sequence: TGTGCCAGCTCACCCGGGACTAGCGGGAGCAATGAGCAGTTCTTC.

This clone was seen once. The chain couples TRBV19 to TRBJ1-2; TRBD1 is a possible D gene (5 bases). Germline V lookup: CDR1 LNHDA, CDR2 SQIVND (reference sequence). V lost 7 bases and J lost 4, with 16 bases in between. CDR3 length: 14 amino acids. The CDR3 coding sequence is TGTGCCAGTACCCTCATCGGGGGTTTCTATGGCTACACCTTC. Encoded protein: CASTLIGGFYGYTF.

This clone was observed a few times. The chain employs TRBV7-6 and TRBJ2-1; 8 bases agree with TRBD1. Unmatched junction bases numbered 7, after V lost 8 bases and J lost 1 base. The V gene's germline CDR1 is SGHVS and CDR2 FNYEAQ. CDR3 length: 15 residues. The DNA for the CDR3 is TGTGCCAGCGGACAGGGACAGTCTTCCTACAATGAGCAGTTCTTC. Amino acids: CASGQGQSSYNEQFF. Variable domain in full (rest from reference TRBV7-6 and TRBJ2-1): GAGVSQSPRYKVTKRGQDVALRCDPISGHVSLYWYRQALGQGPEFLTYFNYEAQQDKSGLPNDRFSAERPEGSISTLTIQRTEQRDSAMYRCASGQGQSSYNEQFFGPGTRLTVL.

The chain couples TRBV19 to TRBJ2-5, with D perhaps given as TRBD1 or TRBD2 (6 bases each). The CDR3 length is 15 residues. Germline V lookup: CDR1 LNHDA, CDR2 SQIVND (reference sequence). V was cut by 3 bases and J by 6 bases, with 17 bases left in between. CDR3 region: CASSMYDRGGKTQYF. The CDR3 DNA reads as TGTGCCAGTAGTATGTATGACAGAGGGGGGAAGACCCAGTACTTC.